The 21 T cell receptor beta chains given below trace back to one sample, sequenced in a study of cytomegalovirus exposure and HLA in healthy donors. PCR was performed using 60 Vbeta and 13 Jbeta primers. Some clones are missing from TCRdb's copy, which holds only in-frame ones; the method was immunoSEQ multiplex PCR. Of about 120,000 clones in the sample, about 74% were seen once. What was sequenced was PBMCs. These receptors originate from a man aged 25 to 45 in good health and CMV-seropositive.

This clone appeared a few times. An end of the junction does not agree with germline; a read error may underlie this. The V and J genes are TRBV18 and TRBJ1-6; TRBD1 aligns across 8 bases. This CDR3 spans 16 amino acids. The germline CDR1 and CDR2 sequences are KGHSH and LQKENI. The CDR3 DNA is TGTGCCAGCTCCCCACCACGTTCAGGGGGCGGCTCACCCCTCCACTTT. This sequence encodes CASSPPRSGGGSPLHF.

The chain recombines TRBV5-4 with TRBJ1-5, with TRBD1 matching 8 bases. The CDR3 has 14 residues. Germline CDR1 SGHNT, CDR2 YYREEE (reference sequence). V lost 7 bases to trimming and J lost 0 bases; unmatched junction nucleotides: 3. CDR3 sequence reads: CASSDRDSNQPQHF. The CDR3 DNA sequence: TGTGCCAGCTCGGACAGGGATAGCAATCAGCCCCAGCATTTT.

This sequence joins TRBV19 and TRBJ2-4, with 8 bases identical to TRBD1. CDR3 length: 15 residues. The V and J ends lost 3 bases and 5 bases, in that order; junction bases with no gene match: 6. Germline V gene lookup returns CDR1 LNHDA and CDR2 SQIVND (reference sequence). The CDR3 DNA reads TGTGCCAGTAGTATCGAGGACAGGGACGAAAACATTCAGTACTTC. As protein: CASSIEDRDENIQYF.

This clone was detected a few times. The chain uses TRBV19 and TRBJ2-7; 8 nucleotides agree with TRBD2. The germline V gene encodes CDR1 LNHDA and CDR2 SQIVND (reference sequence). The CDR3 totals 14 residues. V shed 3 bases and J 7 bases; nucleotides not matched to a gene: 8. CDR3 DNA: TGTGCCAGTAGTATCGCGGGTCCGGGGGGGGAGCAGTACTTC. Protein product: CASSIAGPGGEQYF.

This sequence joins TRBV7-6 and TRBJ2-2; D not resolved. This CDR3 spans 14 amino acids. Germline lookup yields CDR1 SGHVS and CDR2 FNYEAQ. The V gene lost 2 bases and the J gene lost 1 base, with 5 bases spanning the gap. CDR3 loop: CASSLPMNTGELFF. The CDR3 DNA is TGTGCCAGCAGCTTACCAATGAACACCGGGGAGCTGTTTTTT. Based on the CDR3 plus reference TRBV7-6 and TRBJ2-2, the full variable domain is GAGVSQSPRYKVTKRGQDVALRCDPISGHVSLYWYRQALGQGPEFLTYFNYEAQQDKSGLPNDRFSAERPEGSISTLTIQRTEQRDSAMYRCASSLPMNTGELFFGEGSRLTVL.

In its sample, this clone was seen once. The V call is TRBV28, the J call TRBJ2-3, with TRBD2 matching over 8 bases. CDR3 length equals 13 residues. The ends lost 3 bases at V and 7 bases at J; junction bases unmatched: 3. Germline CDR1 reads MDHEN; CDR2 reads SYDVKM. The CDR3 DNA reads TGTGCCAGCAGTTTTAGCGGGACCTATACGCAGTATTTT. The encoded protein is CASSFSGTYTQYF.

This chain joins TRBV27 and TRBJ2-7; 15 bases agree with TRBD2. CDR1 and CDR2 (germline): MNHEY, SMNVEV (reference sequence). V lost 7 bases to trimming and J lost 5 bases; unmatched junction nucleotides: 9. This CDR3 spans 16 amino acids. CDR3 in DNA: TGTGCCAGCAAAGTTTACGGACTAGCGGGGGGGAACGAGCAGTACTTC. This encodes CASKVYGLAGGNEQYF.

As concerns this clone: One end of the junction fails to match germline, which may point to a read error. This specimen includes other DNA sequences encoding the same CDR3. J is TRBJ1-4 and V is TRBV4-1; tentatively, D is TRBD1 (5 bases). The CDR3 length is 14 residues. The germline V gene encodes CDR1 MGHRA and CDR2 YSYEKL. CDR3 amino acids: CANSPQGYNEKLFF. The CDR3 DNA follows: TGCGCCAACAGCCCCCAGGGTTACAATGAAAAACTGTTTTTT.

V gene TRBV6-6 combines with J gene TRBJ1-2; TRBD1 agrees at 9 bases. V was pared by 2 bases and J by 3 bases, with 1 base of the junction left unmatched. The CDR3 length is 14 residues. Germline-derived CDR1 and CDR2 are MNHNY and SVGAGI (reference sequence). The CDR3 coding sequence is TGTGCCAGCAGTTACGGACAGGGGTACTATGGCTACACCTTC. Its protein is CASSYGQGYYGYTF.

J is TRBJ2-3 and V is TRBV4-1; tentative D call: TRBD1 (6 bases). Per germline, CDR1 MGHRA and CDR2 YSYEKL. V was trimmed by 4 bases and J by 4 bases, leaving 15 bases between them. The CDR3 runs to 15 residues. This CDR3 is CASSPGARPADTQYF. The DNA for the CDR3 is TGCGCCAGCAGCCCAGGGGCCCGTCCGGCAGATACGCAGTATTTT.

This clone appeared once. V is TRBV5-8 and J is TRBJ2-2; 7 positions agree with TRBD1. V shed 4 bases and J 6 bases; nucleotides not matched to a gene: 18. Germline CDR1 and CDR2: SGHTS and YDEGEE. This CDR3 is built from 18 residues. The CDR3 bases are TGTGCCAGCAGCCGACCGGCTGAAGGGGGCGCGTTTGCCGGGGAGCTGTTTTTT. This translates into CASSRPAEGGAFAGELFF. Complete variable domain (other parts from reference TRBV5-8 and TRBJ2-2): EAGVTQSPTHLIKTRGQQATLRCSPISGHTSVYWYQQALGLGLQFLLWYDEGEERNRGNFPPRFSGRQFPNYSSELNVNALELEDSALYLCASSRPAEGGAFAGELFFGEGSRLTVL.

In its sample, this clone was seen once. The rearrangement uses TRBV9 and TRBJ2-7, with 10 bases fitting TRBD2. Trimming took 3 bases from V and 1 from J; bases not matched to a gene: 4. CDR1 SGDLS and CDR2 YYNGEE come from the germline V gene. The CDR3 is 15 residues long. The DNA for the CDR3 is TGTGCCAGCAGCGCGACTAGCGGGTTATCCTACGAGCAGTACTTC. It translates to CASSATSGLSYEQYF.

The rearrangement links TRBV30 to TRBJ1-2; D not resolved. V was shortened by 4 bases and J by 0 bases, with 15 bases between the two germline ends. The CDR3 contains 15 residues. CDR1 and CDR2 (germline): GTSNPN, SVGIG (reference sequence). CDR3 in amino acids: CAWMEPPGANYGYTF. The CDR3 DNA is TGTGCCTGGATGGAACCCCCCGGGGCTAACTATGGCTACACCTTC.

The chain carries TRBV6-1 and TRBJ2-6; 10 nucleotides match TRBD2. The CDR3 has 19 amino acids. The trim removed 2 bases at V and 0 bases at J, leaving 7 bases unmatched. In germline, CDR1 is MNHNS, CDR2 SASEGT. The CDR3 DNA sequence: TGTGCCAGCAGTGAACTTATGAGCGGGGGGGCCTCTGGGGCCAACGTCCTGACTTTC. This codes for CASSELMSGGASGANVLTF.

The V and J genes are TRBV6-1 and TRBJ2-3; weak D call: TRBD1 (5 bases). The J call may be faulty, since TRBJ2-5 better matches the DNA end. Germline CDR1 reads MNHNS; CDR2 reads SASEGT. The CDR3 contains 14 residues. The CDR3 bases are TGTGCCAGCAGTGACAAAGGGGCGCATGAGACCCAGTACTTC. This encodes CASSDKGAHETQYF.

This chain joins TRBV4-1 and TRBJ2-7, with D maybe TRBD1 (5 bases). V was pared by 1 base and J by 2 bases, with 9 bases between. CDR1 and CDR2 (germline): MGHRA, YSYEKL. There are 14 residues in the CDR3. CDR3 nucleotide sequence: TGCGCCAGCAGCCAAGTAGGGGATGCCTACGAGCAGTACTTC. Encoded protein: CASSQVGDAYEQYF.

The chain is built from TRBV11-2 and TRBJ2-7, with D unclear. The CDR3 covers 13 residues. The V and J ends lost 1 base and 1 base respectively, with 5 bases between them. Germline values: CDR1 SGHAT, CDR2 FQNNGV. The chain's CDR3 is CASSLVASYEQYF. CDR3 nucleotide sequence: TGTGCCAGCAGCTTAGTGGCATCCTACGAGCAGTACTTC.

The J gene is TRBJ1-3, the V gene TRBV9; no definite D call. The CDR3 runs to 15 residues. CDR1 and CDR2 from the germline V gene are SGDLS and YYNGEE. The V gene lost 1 base and the J gene lost 1 base, with 9 bases spanning the gap. Written as DNA, the CDR3 is TGTGCCAGCAGCGTATGGCCGGGATCTGGAAACACCATATATTTT. This sequence encodes CASSVWPGSGNTIYF. The entire variable domain, with the rest obtained from reference TRBV9 and TRBJ1-3, is as follows: DSGVTQTPKHLITATGQRVTLRCSPRSGDLSVYWYQQSLDQGLQFLIQYYNGEERAKGNILERFSAQQFPDLHSELNLSSLELGDSALYFCASSVWPGSGNTIYFGEGSWLTVV.

This clone was seen a single time. The germline gene is not matched at one end of the junction; a read error may be the cause. The V call is TRBV19, the J call TRBJ1-4; possible D gene TRBD1, 6 bases. This CDR3 has 13 residues. Germline CDR1 LNHDA, CDR2 SQIVND (reference sequence). The CDR3 sequence: CASISQGHEKPFF. CDR3 DNA sequence: TGTGCCAGTATTAGCCAGGGACATGAAAAACCGTTTTTT.

This clone was seen only a few times. This chain connects TRBV4-2 to TRBJ2-1; TRBD2 matches at 13 bases. V was pared by 4 bases and J by 8 bases, with 8 bases of the junction left unmatched. The germline V gene encodes CDR1 LGHNA and CDR2 YNFKEQ. This CDR3 has 16 amino acids. Here the CDR3 DNA reads TGTGCCAGCAGCCTGCGCTGGACTAGCGGGGGTTATGAGCAGTTCTTC. It translates to CASSLRWTSGGYEQFF.

V gene TRBV11-2 combines with J gene TRBJ1-2, with TRBD1 as a possible D gene (5 bases). Germline V lookup: CDR1 SGHAT, CDR2 FQNNGV. Trimming removed 2 bases at V and 2 bases at J, with 18 bases between. The CDR3 runs 17 residues. The CDR3 loop is CASSLTAGSSSNYGYTF. Here the CDR3 DNA reads TGTGCCAGCAGCTTAACGGCAGGGTCCTCATCCAACTATGGCTACACCTTC.